One sample yielded the 23 T cell receptor beta chains listed below, sequenced in a study of blood T cells in healthy people across ages. The second PCR ran roughly 6 to 11 cycles with a sample-barcoded 5' primer and J-beta primers. TCRdb reprocessed the 5' RACE reads with MiXCR, giving one entry per CDR3 protein. Of about 1.4 million distinct CDR3 sequences listed, roughly 64% are singletons. Sequencing was done on a sample of blood. Source of these receptors: a man between 18 and 35 years old in good health.

The chain employs TRBV6-2 or TRBV6-3 and TRBJ2-1; no firm D call. The CDR3 consists of 15 residues. V lost 4 bases and J lost 9, with 19 bases in between. Germline assignment: CDR1 MNHEY and CDR2 SVGEGT. This CDR3 reads CASSSNRGTGGEQFF. The CDR3 bases are TGTGCCAGCAGTTCCAATCGCGGCACTGGCGGTGAGCAGTTCTTC.

V usage is TRBV6-2 or TRBV6-3 and J usage is TRBJ2-5; TRBD2 might be the D (5 bases). V lost 5 bases to trimming and J lost 1 base, with 8 bases between them. Germline V gene sequence: CDR1 MNHEY, CDR2 SVGEGT. This CDR3 has 13 residues. CDR3 sequence reads: CASSRRGQETQYF. As DNA, the CDR3 is TGTGCCAGCAGTAGACGGGGCCAAGAGACCCAGTACTTC.

The chain joins TRBV27 to TRBJ2-5; D gene uncertain. The CDR3 sequence is 14 residues long. The germline CDR1 and CDR2 sequences are MNHEY and SMNVEV (reference sequence). V gave up 5 bases and J gave up 5 bases, with 15 bases separating them. The CDR3 DNA reads TGTGCCAGCAGTCTCCTCGGAGATAGGGAGACCCAGTACTTC. Amino acid sequence: CASSLLGDRETQYF.

V usage is TRBV20-1 and J usage is TRBJ1-6; 7 positions match TRBD1. This CDR3 contains 15 residues. V lost 5 bases, J lost 2 bases, and 6 bases stayed unmatched. Germline assignment: CDR1 DFQATT and CDR2 SNEGSKA (reference sequence). The CDR3, as DNA: TGCAGTGCTCGACTAGGGGGCGCCTATAATTCACCCCTCCACTTT. Translating gives CSARLGGAYNSPLHF.

This clonotype was picked up a small number of times. V usage is TRBV15 and J usage is TRBJ2-5; D not certain. The V end was cut by 0 bases, the J end by 0 bases, with 5 bases between. CDR1 and CDR2 (germline): LNHNV, YYDKDF (reference sequence). This CDR3 comprises 14 residues. The CDR3 sequence is CATSRDKYQETQYF. The DNA of the CDR3 is TGTGCCACCAGCAGAGACAAGTACCAAGAGACCCAGTACTTC.

This clonotype has more than one count but fewer than ten. The genes are TRBV9 and TRBJ2-2; no clear D gene. The CDR3 extends over 15 amino acids. V was trimmed by 5 bases and J by 2 bases, leaving 13 bases between them. From germline, CDR1 is SGDLS and CDR2 YYNGEE. The CDR3 nucleotides read TGTGCCAGCAGTCTCTCACTTGGAAACACCGGGGAGCTGTTTTTT. Encoded protein: CASSLSLGNTGELFF.

This clonotype was counted a few times. The chain joins TRBV4-1 to TRBJ2-7; 8 positions agree with TRBD2. The CDR3 runs 16 residues. V was pared by 0 bases and J by 3 bases, with 7 bases of the junction left unmatched. From germline, CDR1 is MGHRA and CDR2 YSYEKL. The CDR3 spells CASSQEAAGVFYEQYF. DNA of the CDR3: TGCGCCAGCAGCCAAGAGGCAGCGGGAGTTTTCTACGAGCAGTACTTC.

The chain links TRBV7-8 to TRBJ2-1; tentative D call: TRBD2 (5 bases). The CDR3 contains 15 residues. Germline V gene sequence: CDR1 SGHVS, CDR2 FQNEAQ. V lost 7 bases and J lost 0, with 13 bases in between. CDR3 nucleotides: TGTGCCAGCAAACGAAGCGGAAGCTCCTACAATGAGCAGTTCTTC. This translates into CASKRSGSSYNEQFF.

The gene calls are TRBV29-1 and TRBJ1-1; D might be TRBD1 (5 bases). The CDR3 is 14 residues long. Germline CDR1 is SQVTM and CDR2 is ANQGSEA. Trimming removed 7 bases from V and 3 bases from J, with 18 bases in between. The DNA for the CDR3 is TGCAGCGCCCCCCTTATGCCGGGGGACACTGAAGCTTTCTTT. Encoded protein: CSAPLMPGDTEAFF.

This clonotype showed up just a few times. J is TRBJ2-4 and V is TRBV20-1, with D tentatively TRBD1 (6 bases). The V end lost 4 bases, the J end lost 13 bases, and 29 bases lay between the germline ends. Germline lookup yields CDR1 DFQATT and CDR2 SNEGSKA (reference sequence). CDR3 length: 16 amino acids. CDR3 DNA sequence: TGCAGTGCTATGGGCAGGGGAAGGACCTACTCGAGTGAGCAGTACTTC. Translation gives CSAMGRGRTYSSEQYF.

The chain recombines TRBV27 with TRBJ2-5; D could derive from TRBD1 or TRBD2 (5 bases each). Germline CDR1 is MNHEY and CDR2 is SMNVEV (reference sequence). The CDR3 totals 12 residues. V lost 3 bases and J 11 bases, leaving 13 bases between the germline ends. The CDR3 DNA sequence: TGTGCCAGCAGTTTTATGAGGGGTGTGCAGTACTTC. It codes for CASSFMRGVQYF.

There are a few counts of this clonotype. V is TRBV20-1 and J is TRBJ2-7; 9 bases line up with TRBD1. J was trimmed by 0 bases and V by 4 bases; bases with no gene match: 10. The CDR3 contains 16 residues. Germline V gene sequence: CDR1 DFQATT, CDR2 SNEGSKA (reference sequence). This CDR3 is CSATPEVGQGSYEQYF. The CDR3 DNA reads TGCAGTGCTACCCCTGAGGTGGGACAGGGCTCCTACGAGCAGTACTTC.

The chain links TRBV28 to TRBJ2-5; the D gene is possibly TRBD1 (5 bases). The germline gives CDR1 MDHEN, CDR2 SYDVKM. This CDR3 is built from 16 residues. V lost 4 bases and J lost 5, with 20 bases in between. The CDR3 bases are TGTGCCAGCAGTTCTAGGACATACGGGTCCGAGGAGACCCAGTACTTC. Amino acid sequence: CASSSRTYGSEETQYF. The full variable domain, rest sourced from reference TRBV28 and TRBJ2-5, is DVKVTQSSRYLVKRTGEKVFLECVQDMDHENMFWYRQDPGLGLRLIYFSYDVKMKEKGDIPEGYSVSREKKERFSLILESASTNQTSMYLCASSSRTYGSEETQYFGPGTRLLVL.

This chain links TRBV10-2 with TRBJ2-5; unclear D gene. The germline V gene encodes CDR1 WSHSY and CDR2 SAAADI. CDR3 length: 16 amino acids. The V end lost 2 bases, the J end lost 2 bases, and 15 bases lay between the germline ends. The CDR3 DNA sequence: TGCGCCAGCAGTGAGGGTACCATCAGCCCTCAAGAGACCCAGTACTTC. It encodes CASSEGTISPQETQYF.

This clonotype is a singleton in its sample. This chain joins TRBV6-4 and TRBJ2-2; a weak D match, TRBD1 (5 bases). This CDR3 region has 11 residues. Germline V gene data show CDR1 as MRHNA and CDR2 as SNTAGT. This chain's CDR3 is CAQVNTGELFF. CDR3 nucleotides: TGTGCACAGGTGAACACCGGGGAGCTGTTTTTT.

This chain uses TRBV7-9 with TRBJ1-4; D ambiguous. In germline, CDR1 is SEHNR, CDR2 FQNEAQ (reference sequence). CDR3 length: 13 residues. The V gene lost 3 bases and the J gene lost 7 bases, with 9 bases spanning the gap. The CDR3 protein is CASSFEGGEKLFF. The DNA for the CDR3 is TGTGCCAGCAGCTTTGAAGGCGGTGAAAAACTGTTTTTT. The variable domain in full, completed from reference TRBV7-9 and TRBJ1-4, reads DTGVSQNPRHKITKRGQNVTFRCDPISEHNRLYWYRQTLGQGPEFLTYFQNEAQLEKSRLLSDRFSAERPKGSFSTLEIQRTEQGDSAMYLCASSFEGGEKLFFGSGTQLSVL.

This chain joins TRBV12-3 or TRBV12-4 and TRBJ2-3; 8 bases map to TRBD2. The CDR3 is made up of 15 amino acids. The V segment lost 7 bases and the J segment 4 bases; nucleotides outside the gene matches: 10. The CDR3 region has the DNA TGTGCCAGCACCGATAGCGGGACGGGCCCAGATACGCAGTATTTT. Encoded protein: CASTDSGTGPDTQYF.

V is TRBV4-1 and J is TRBJ1-4; D not certain. Germline values: CDR1 MGHRA, CDR2 YSYEKL. The CDR3 extends over 13 amino acids. Trimming removed 6 bases at V and 5 bases at J, with 10 bases between. The CDR3 spells CASRWSPNEKLFF. The DNA of the CDR3 is TGCGCCAGCAGGTGGAGCCCAAATGAAAAACTGTTTTTT.

This clonotype showed up just a few times. The chain is built from TRBV27 and TRBJ2-7; TRBD1 matches 7 bases. Losses at the gene ends were 5 bases for V and 1 base for J; bases not matched to a gene: 5. Looked up from germline, CDR1 is MNHEY and CDR2 is SMNVEV (reference sequence). The CDR3 spans 14 residues. This chain's CDR3 is CASSIRDSSYEQYF. The CDR3 DNA reads as TGTGCCAGCAGTATCCGGGACAGTTCCTACGAGCAGTACTTC.

The J gene is TRBJ2-6, the V gene TRBV11-2; D is unresolved. Germline lookup yields CDR1 SGHAT and CDR2 FQNNGV. The CDR3 totals 16 residues. Deletions cut 4 bases from V and 4 bases from J, with 14 bases between. The CDR3 region is CASSSHRVSGANVLTF. The DNA of the CDR3 is TGTGCCAGCAGCTCTCACCGGGTCTCCGGGGCCAACGTCCTGACTTTC.

This clonotype was seen a single time. This chain uses TRBV4-3 with TRBJ1-4; D unclear. CDR3 length: 18 residues. Germline loops: CDR1 LGHNA, CDR2 YSLEER. Trimming cost V 0 bases and J 0 bases, with 14 bases left between them. The CDR3 DNA is TGCGCCAGCAGCCAAGAGCCCCCCGCAACTGCAACTAATGAAAAACTGTTTTTT. Its protein is CASSQEPPATATNEKLFF.

The rearrangement links TRBV13 to TRBJ2-1, with D perhaps TRBD1 (7 bases). The CDR3 totals 14 residues. V lost 5 bases and J lost 6, with 14 bases in between. CDR1 PRHDT and CDR2 FYEKMQ come from the germline V gene (reference sequence). CDR3 in amino acids: CASSPRGQLNEQFF. CDR3 nucleotide sequence: TGTGCCAGCAGCCCGCGGGGACAGCTCAATGAGCAGTTCTTC.

The CDR3 bases are TGTGCCAGCAGCTTAGGACCCCAACTAGCGGGAGGCAATGAGCAGTTCTTC. It yields the protein CASSLGPQLAGGNEQFF. The chain uses TRBV7-6 and TRBJ2-1; 12 bases map to TRBD2. There are 17 residues in the CDR3. With V trimmed by 1 base and J by 6 bases, 7 bases remained unmatched. Germline-derived CDR1 and CDR2 are SGHVS and FNYEAQ.